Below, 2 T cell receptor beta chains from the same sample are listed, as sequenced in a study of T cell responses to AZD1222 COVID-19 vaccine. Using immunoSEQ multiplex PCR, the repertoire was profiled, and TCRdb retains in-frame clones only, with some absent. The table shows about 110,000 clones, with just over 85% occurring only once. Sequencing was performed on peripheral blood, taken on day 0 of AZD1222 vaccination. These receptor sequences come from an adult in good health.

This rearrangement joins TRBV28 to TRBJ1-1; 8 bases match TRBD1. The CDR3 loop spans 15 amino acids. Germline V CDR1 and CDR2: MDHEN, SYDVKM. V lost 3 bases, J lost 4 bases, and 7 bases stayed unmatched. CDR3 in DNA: TGTGCCAGCAGTTTTCTTCAGGGGGCAGGCACTGAAGCTTTCTTT. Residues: CASSFLQGAGTEAFF.

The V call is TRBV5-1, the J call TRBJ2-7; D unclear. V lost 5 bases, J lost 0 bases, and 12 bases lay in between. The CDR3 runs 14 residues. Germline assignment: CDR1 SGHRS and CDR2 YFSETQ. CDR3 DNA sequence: TGCGCCAGCAGGCTCGATGTGCCCTCCTACGAGCAGTACTTC. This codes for CASRLDVPSYEQYF.